The sequence of this T cell receptor beta chain was determined in a study of CD8 T cells in ankylosing spondylitis. Study-level findings and limits: A TCR beta motif of several highly homologous variants appeared characteristic of ankylosing spondylitis blood. Significant enrichment of disease-linked clones was reportedly seen in matched ankylosing spondylitis synovial fluid. Those disease-linked clones were CD8+; they were also relatively rare in peripheral blood. In synovial fluid and blood from reactive arthritis, some motif variants were previously reported.

This clonotype was picked up many times. Its matching antigen is unknown. One entry per CDR3 protein results from TCRdb running MiXCR on the 5' RACE reads. In the table there are about 140,000 distinct CDR3 sequences, approximately 9.2% of which are singletons. The V gene's germline CDR1 is SGHRS and CDR2 YFSETQ. Trimming took 3 bases from V and 8 from J, leaving 17 bases between them. The CDR3 extends over 14 amino acids. The TCR originated in a male donor with ankylosing spondylitis. The gene calls are TRBV5-1 and TRBJ1-2; possibly TRBD1 for D (5 bases). Sequenced sample: synovial fluid, either unsorted or a sorted T cell fraction (not recorded which). The chain's CDR3 is CASSSSRDATGYTF. DNA of the CDR3: TGCGCCAGCAGCTCCTCCAGGGACGCCACGGGCTACACCTTC.